Given below is one TCR beta chain in context. The sample belongs to a study of radiation and T cells in renal cell carcinoma. Specified time point: blood 2 weeks post-SBRT. Specified treatment: 15 Gy SBRT to primary tumor, nephrectomy 4 weeks later. The V gene's germline CDR1 is SNHLY and CDR2 FYNNEI. Losses at the gene ends were 4 bases for V and 3 bases for J; bases not matched to a gene: 1. This CDR3 spans 13 amino acids. TCRdb's table, derived via immunoSEQ multiplex PCR, lists solely in-frame clones and lacks some. The table lists tens of thousands of clones, about 80% of them singletons. Here the sequenced sample was blood, taken from a patient whose treatment included radiotherapy and nephrectomy. This receptor was identified in a woman in her seventies with renal cell carcinoma. This sequence joins TRBV2 and TRBJ2-7; TRBD2 matches 9 bases. In DNA, the CDR3 is TGTGCCAGCAGTGCTAGCGGGGACTACGAGCAGTACTTC. Translation: CASSASGDYEQYF.